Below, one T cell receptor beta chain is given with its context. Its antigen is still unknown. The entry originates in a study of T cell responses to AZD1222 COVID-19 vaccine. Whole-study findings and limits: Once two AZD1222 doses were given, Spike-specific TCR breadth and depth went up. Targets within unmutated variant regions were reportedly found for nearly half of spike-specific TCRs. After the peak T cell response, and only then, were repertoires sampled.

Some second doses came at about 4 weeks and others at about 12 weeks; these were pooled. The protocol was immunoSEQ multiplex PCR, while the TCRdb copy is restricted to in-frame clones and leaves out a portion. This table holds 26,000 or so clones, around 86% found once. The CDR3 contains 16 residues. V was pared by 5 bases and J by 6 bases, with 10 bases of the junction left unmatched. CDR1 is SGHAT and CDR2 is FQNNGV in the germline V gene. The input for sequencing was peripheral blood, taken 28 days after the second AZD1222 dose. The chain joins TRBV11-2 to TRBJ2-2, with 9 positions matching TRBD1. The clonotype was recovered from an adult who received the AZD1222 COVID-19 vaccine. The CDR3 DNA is TGTGCCAGCAGCGTTGGCGACAGGGGGTGGTCCGGGGAGCTGTTTTTT. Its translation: CASSVGDRGWSGELFF.